This TCR beta chain came from a study of blood T cell repertoires in COVID-19. Overall study: Researchers got acute and convalescent COVID-19 samples from the United States, Italy and Spain.

Cohort placement rested on clinical history that participants reported themselves. Germline V gene sequence: CDR1 SQVTM, CDR2 ANQGSEA. There are 13 residues in the CDR3. V shed 4 bases, J shed 5 bases, and the junction held 4 bases outside the gene matches. Assay used: immunoSEQ multiplex PCR; TCRdb lists only in-frame clones, some missing. This sample yields over 200,000 clones, of which approximately 84% are seen a single time; around 15% belongs to the top ten. This receptor was taken from a man aged 18-30 years who had recovered from COVID-19. The chain employs TRBV29-1 and TRBJ2-5; 10 bases map to TRBD1. The sample comprised PBMCs or T cells enriched from blood (not recorded which). CDR3 loop: CSVAGTGAETQYF. The CDR3 nucleotides are TGCAGCGTTGCGGGGACAGGGGCCGAGACCCAGTACTTC.